This TCR beta chain was identified in a study of T cell responses to AZD1222 COVID-19 vaccine. Overall study findings and caveats: The study sampled repertoires only after the peak T cell response. Two doses of AZD1222 preceded a rise in Spike-specific TCR breadth and depth. The donor group comprised mostly white British people and more females; the analysis possibly underestimated clonal diversity.

Comment on this clone: Its target is unknown.

Assay: immunoSEQ multiplex PCR; the TCRdb copy retains only in-frame clones and omits some. The table shows about 120,000 clones, with under 95% occurring only once. Germline CDR1 SGHKS, CDR2 YYEKEE (reference sequence). This CDR3 contains 14 residues. V was cut by 0 bases and J by 0 bases, with 7 bases left in between. The sequenced sample was peripheral blood, obtained 28 days after the second AZD1222 dose. The chain employs TRBV5-5 and TRBJ2-7; D is ambiguous. The source is an adult who received the AZD1222 COVID-19 vaccine. In DNA, the CDR3 is TGTGCCAGCAGCTTGGAACGGAACTCCTACGAGCAGTACTTC. Its translation: CASSLERNSYEQYF.